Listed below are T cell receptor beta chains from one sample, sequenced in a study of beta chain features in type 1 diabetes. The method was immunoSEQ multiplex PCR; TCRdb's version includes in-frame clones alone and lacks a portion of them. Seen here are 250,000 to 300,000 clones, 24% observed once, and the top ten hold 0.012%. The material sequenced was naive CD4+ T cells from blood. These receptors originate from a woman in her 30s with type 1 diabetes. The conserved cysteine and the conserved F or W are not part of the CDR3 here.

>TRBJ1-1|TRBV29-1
SVAGGSEAF
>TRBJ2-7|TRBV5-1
ASSFTSGNEQY
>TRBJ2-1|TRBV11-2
ASSLVSYGRGHNEQF
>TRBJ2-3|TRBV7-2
ASSVRWGLSTDTQY
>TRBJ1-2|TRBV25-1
ASTTGTGHYGYT
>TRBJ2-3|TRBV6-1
ASSAPSGRASGDTQY
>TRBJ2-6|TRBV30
AWIKGAHAGANVLT
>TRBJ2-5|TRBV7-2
ASSLMGGETQY
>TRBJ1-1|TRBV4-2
ASSHEGRQNTEAF
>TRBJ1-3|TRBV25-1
ASSPGYTIY
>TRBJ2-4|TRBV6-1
ASREENPTKNIQY
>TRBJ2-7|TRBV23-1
ASNKQAYEQY
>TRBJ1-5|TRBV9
ASSGSSSYQPQH
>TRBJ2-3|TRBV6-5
ASTSGGTDTQY
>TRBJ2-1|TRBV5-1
ASSFGQLNEQF
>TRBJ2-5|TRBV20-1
SARQQETQY
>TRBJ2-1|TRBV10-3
AISDRDRTYNEQF
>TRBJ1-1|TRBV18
ASSPTGSTEAF
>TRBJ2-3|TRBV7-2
ASRRTSGNTDTQY
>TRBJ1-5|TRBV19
ASARDRRMWPQH
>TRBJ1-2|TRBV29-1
SAQGVLNYGYT
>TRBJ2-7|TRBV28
ASSLIPDIFSYEQY
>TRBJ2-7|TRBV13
ASSFGGRTYEQY
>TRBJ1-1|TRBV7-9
ASSIDRSFEAF
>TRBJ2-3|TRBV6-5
ASSKGGSSTDTQY
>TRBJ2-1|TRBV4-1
ASSQGGGTYPYNEQF
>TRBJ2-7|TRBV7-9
ASSSGDDRNYEQY
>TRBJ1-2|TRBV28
AIQRGNSGYT
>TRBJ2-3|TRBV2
ASSVGQGLDTQY
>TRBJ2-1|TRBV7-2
ASSLALRAGEQF
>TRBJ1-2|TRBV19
ASRTQGYGYT
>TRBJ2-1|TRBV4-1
ASSVAGGYNEQF
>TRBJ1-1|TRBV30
AWISGLTNTEAF
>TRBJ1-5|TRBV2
ASSEREGSNQPQH
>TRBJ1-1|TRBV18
ASSPGTANTEAF
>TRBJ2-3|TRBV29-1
SVGGVAGGADTQY
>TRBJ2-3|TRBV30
AWSARRTSGIADTQY
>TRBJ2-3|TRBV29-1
SVRGLATDTQY